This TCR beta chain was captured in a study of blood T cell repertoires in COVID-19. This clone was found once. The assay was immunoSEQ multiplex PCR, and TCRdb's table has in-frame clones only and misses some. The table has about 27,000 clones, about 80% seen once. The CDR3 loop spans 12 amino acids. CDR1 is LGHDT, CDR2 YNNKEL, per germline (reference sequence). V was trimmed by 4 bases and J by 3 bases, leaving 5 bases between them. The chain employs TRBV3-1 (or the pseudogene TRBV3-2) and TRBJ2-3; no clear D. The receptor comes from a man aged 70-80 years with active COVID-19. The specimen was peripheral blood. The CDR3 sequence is CASSPRTDTQYF. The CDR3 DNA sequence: TGTGCCAGCAGCCCCAGGACAGATACGCAGTATTTT.